The source of this T cell receptor beta chain is a study of cytomegalovirus exposure and HLA in healthy donors. The PCR ran on 60 Vbeta and 13 Jbeta primers. The table came from immunoSEQ multiplex PCR; TCRdb's copy has only in-frame clones and leaves some out. The sample's table shows some 200,000 clones. With respect to this clone: What it binds is not known.

Overall study results and limits: In a later analysis, TCR association rates varied by HLA locus: DRB1 most, HLA-C fewest.

CDR3 size: 16 residues. With V trimmed by 2 bases and J by 8 bases, 10 bases remained unmatched. Germline CDR1 is SEHNR and CDR2 is FQNEAQ (reference sequence). Material for sequencing was PBMCs. J is TRBJ2-1 and V is TRBV7-9, with 9 bases identical to TRBD2. The TCR originated in a girl under 10 years old in good health and CMV-seropositive. This CDR3 is CASSLLREGLWDEQFF. The DNA for the CDR3 is TGTGCCAGCAGCTTATTGCGGGAGGGCCTATGGGATGAGCAGTTCTTC.